The present entry profiles one TCR beta chain with its context. The antigen remains undetermined. The data belong to a study of naive and memory T cell subsets. Whole-study findings and limits: Over 95% of naive TCR sequences appeared only once after error correction, unlike memory subsets.

CDR3 length: 15 amino acids. Germline V gives CDR1 SEHNR, CDR2 FQNEAQ (reference sequence). The V segment lost 3 bases and the J segment 9 bases; nucleotides outside the gene matches: 10. An equimolar mix of two oligonucleotides served as the beta constant-region primer for TRBC1 and TRBC2. An oligonucleotide with the SP2 primer and a 12-nucleotide UMI was ligated to the cDNA 3' end. The ligated cDNA underwent four PCR rounds using SP2 and nested alpha and beta constant-region primers. TCRdb called the UMI-ligation and nested PCR reads again in MiXCR, with one record for every CDR3 protein. The data hold around 160,000 distinct CDR3 sequences, with over 15% observed a single time.

The source is a human donor in good health. This chain links TRBV7-9 with TRBJ2-1; 8 positions match TRBD2. The sequenced material came from naive CD4+ T cells from blood. CDR3: CASSLTDLAGIEQFF. The CDR3 DNA reads as TGTGCCAGCAGCTTGACGGACTTAGCGGGAATTGAGCAGTTCTTC.